These T cell receptor beta chains were read from a single sample in a study of blood T cell repertoires in COVID-19. Generated by immunoSEQ multiplex PCR, the TCRdb table keeps only in-frame clones and is missing some. The sample records about 250,000 clones, 70% to 90% being singletons. The sample consisted of PBMCs or T cells enriched from blood (not recorded which). These receptors were taken from a man aged 18 to 29 who had recovered from COVID-19. Both conserved end residues are part of each CDR3. Fields, in order: clone size, D gene, V gene, J gene, CDR3 protein, CDR3 DNA. The D gene is left open where the match is weak. Not every row has a clone size; where given, it reads once, few, many or a size class.

>-|TRBD1|TRBV14|TRBJ2-2
CASSQDSRGSPGELFF
TGTGCCAGCAGCCAAGACTCCAGGGGGAGTCCCGGGGAGCTGTTTTTT
>-|TRBD2|TRBV4-1|TRBJ2-1
CASSPAGTSSGEQFF
TGCGCCAGCAGCCCGGCCGGGACTAGTTCCGGCGAGCAGTTCTTC
>-|TRBD1|TRBV30|TRBJ2-7
CAWSARGLFSEQYF
TGTGCCTGGAGCGCCAGGGGGCTATTTTCCGAGCAGTACTTC
>-|-|TRBV2|TRBJ2-1
CASSEGTQGSSYNEQFF
TGTGCCAGCAGTGAAGGTACACAGGGAAGCTCCTACAATGAGCAGTTCTTC
>-|TRBD1|TRBV5-1|TRBJ2-7
CASSPRGQGGSSYEQYF
TGCGCCAGCAGCCCCAGGGGACAGGGTGGGAGCTCCTACGAGCAGTACTTC
>-|-|TRBV23-1|TRBJ1-2
CASSQGGWYGYTF
TGCGCCAGCAGTCAGGGGGGTTGGTATGGCTACACCTTC
>once|-|TRBV3-1/TRBV3-2|TRBJ1-2
CASSLDRSYLGGYTF
TGTGCCAGCAGCCTCGACAGGTCTTATCTCGGTGGCTACACCTTC
>-|-|TRBV10-3|TRBJ2-2
CAISEVGSLAGELFF
TGTGCCATCAGTGAAGTCGGGAGTCTCGCCGGGGAGCTGTTTTTT
>once|-|TRBV3-1/TRBV3-2|TRBJ1-3
CASSQRGPGNTIYF
TGTGCCAGCAGCCAAAGGGGTCCTGGAAACACCATATATTTT
>-|-|TRBV14|TRBJ1-6
CASSPLGGGNSPLHF
TGTGCCAGCAGCCCCCTGGGGGGTGGTAATTCACCCCTCCACTTT
>-|-|TRBV6-5|TRBJ1-5
CASGGVQGGRQPQHF
TGTGCCAGCGGAGGGGTCCAGGGAGGGAGGCAGCCCCAGCATTTT